Here is one TCR beta chain with its context. This CDR3 comprises 13 residues. The germline V gene has CDR1 SNHLY and CDR2 FYNNEI. V lost 4 bases and J 5 bases, leaving 9 bases between the germline ends. This sample is drawn from a study of blood T cell repertoires in COVID-19. As for the study in general: From T cells, B-cell-depleted T cells, or PBMCs came the material, which was cDNA or gDNA.

Repertoires were generated with immunoSEQ multiplex PCR, while TCRdb's copy carries only in-frame clones and drops some. In the table there are 80,000 or so clones, 81% of which are singletons. The origin of this receptor is a man at least 80 years old with acute or convalescent COVID-19. Source material: peripheral blood. The genes are TRBV2 and TRBJ2-1; D unresolved. The CDR3 sequence is CASSGLRDNEQFF. Written as DNA, the CDR3 is TGTGCCAGCAGTGGACTCCGTGACAATGAGCAGTTCTTC.